Each of the 8 T cell receptor beta chains below was sequenced from the same sample in a study of CD8 T cells in acute hepatitis C reinfection. Time point given: naive CD8 control sorted from an acute-time-point sample. Sequencing was performed with immunoSEQ multiplex PCR; in TCRdb, only in-frame clones are kept and a portion is missing. The sample records more than 35,000 clones, about 83% being singletons. Sequenced material: naive CD8+ T cells from PBMCs. These receptors were obtained from a man aged 30 to 45 with chronic hepatitis C.

The chain joins TRBV19 to TRBJ1-5; D gene ambiguous. With 3 bases removed from V and 0 bases from J, the gap between germline ends came to 9 bases. Germline CDR1 LNHDA, CDR2 SQIVND (reference sequence). This CDR3 comprises 15 residues. The CDR3 DNA reads as TGTGCCAGTAGTATGTCGGGATATAGCAATCAGCCCCAGCATTTT. Its protein product is CASSMSGYSNQPQHF.

CDR3 region: CASSQEWEVTYEQYF. CDR3 bases: TGCGCCAGCAGCCAAGAGTGGGAGGTGACCTACGAGCAGTACTTC. This chain links TRBV4-3 with TRBJ2-7, with D tentatively TRBD2 (6 bases). The CDR3 is 15 residues long. Germline V gene lookup returns CDR1 LGHNA and CDR2 YSLEER. Trimming cost V 0 bases and J 2 bases, with 11 bases left between them.

In its sample, this clone was seen once. This chain connects TRBV27 to TRBJ2-1, with 7 bases that match TRBD2. V shed 3 bases, J shed 5 bases, and the junction held 1 base outside the gene matches. Germline loops: CDR1 MNHEY, CDR2 SMNVEV (reference sequence). This CDR3 comprises 13 residues. The CDR3 loop reads CASSFGTNNEQFF. In DNA form, the CDR3 reads TGTGCCAGCAGTTTTGGGACTAACAATGAGCAGTTCTTC.

V usage is TRBV27 and J usage is TRBJ2-7; 7 bases map to TRBD2. Trimming removed 5 bases from V and 3 bases from J; junction bases left unmatched: 4. Germline loops: CDR1 MNHEY, CDR2 SMNVEV (reference sequence). This CDR3 is 13 amino acids long. The DNA for the CDR3 is TGTGCCAGCAGTCCAGGACTAGTCTACGAGCAGTACTTC. It translates to CASSPGLVYEQYF.

This chain links TRBV7-6 with TRBJ2-7; D perhaps matches TRBD2 (6 bases). This CDR3 comprises 14 residues. The germline V gene has CDR1 SGHVS and CDR2 FNYEAQ. Trimming took 5 bases from V and 3 from J, leaving 14 bases between them. CDR3 amino acids: CASSPRGSRYEQYF. As DNA, the CDR3 is TGTGCCAGCAGCCCCCGGGGGAGCCGCTACGAGCAGTACTTC.

V gene TRBV4-2 combines with J gene TRBJ2-7; D possibly corresponds to TRBD2 (6 bases). The CDR3 spans 15 residues. CDR1 and CDR2 (germline): LGHNA, YNFKEQ. V was trimmed by 0 bases and J by 1 base, leaving 10 bases between them. CDR3 bases: TGTGCCAGCAGCCAAGACCTAGCGCCTTCCTACGAGCAGTACTTC. Amino acids: CASSQDLAPSYEQYF.

The rearrangement links TRBV9 to TRBJ2-5; TRBD2 might be the D (5 bases). Trimming cost V 3 bases and J 2 bases, with 29 bases left between them. The CDR3 is made up of 20 amino acids. CDR1 is SGDLS, CDR2 YYNGEE, per germline. The CDR3 spells CASSAPHKTRSSPHQETQYF. The CDR3, as DNA: TGTGCCAGCAGCGCACCCCACAAAACCAGGTCTAGCCCGCATCAAGAGACCCAGTACTTC.

The chain uses TRBV9 and TRBJ2-2; TRBD2 matches at 10 bases. The germline gives CDR1 SGDLS, CDR2 YYNGEE. V gave up 1 base and J gave up 4 bases; unmatched junction bases: 4. The CDR3 totals 16 residues. The CDR3, as DNA: TGTGCCAGCAGCGTACCCCAGCGGGAGGGCACCGGGGAGCTGTTTTTT. Protein product: CASSVPQREGTGELFF.